One sample yielded the 8 T cell receptor beta chains listed below, sequenced in a study of T cell changes during pregnancy in multiple sclerosis. Using immunoSEQ multiplex PCR, the repertoire was profiled, and TCRdb retains in-frame clones only, with some absent. This sample yields under 85,000 clones, of which around nine tenths are seen a single time; 0.2% to 0.25% belongs to the top ten. Sample: CD4+ T cells from peripheral blood mononuclear cells, taken before pregnancy. The receptors originated from a female donor with multiple sclerosis, enrolled in a pregnancy study.

The rearrangement links TRBV2 to TRBJ2-1, with 9 bases lining up with TRBD2. After removal of 8 bases from V and 9 bases from J, the junction contained 8 bases not matched to a gene. CDR1 and CDR2 (germline): SNHLY, FYNNEI. The CDR3 runs to 13 residues. The CDR3 sequence: CASSRREGGEQFF. The CDR3 DNA reads TGTGCCAGCTCACGGCGGGAGGGGGGTGAGCAGTTCTTC.

This clone was picked up one time. The chain employs TRBV7-9 and TRBJ1-5; TRBD1 aligns across 7 bases. The CDR3 sequence is 16 residues long. Germline CDR1 and CDR2: SEHNR and FQNEAQ (reference sequence). The trim removed 0 bases at V and 1 base at J, leaving 3 bases unmatched. The CDR3 region is CASSLATGSSNQPQHF. The CDR3 DNA follows: TGTGCCAGCAGCTTAGCGACAGGGAGCAGCAATCAGCCCCAGCATTTT.

The rearrangement uses TRBV10-3 and TRBJ2-6, with 7 bases identical to TRBD2. V was pared by 0 bases and J by 2 bases, with 7 bases of the junction left unmatched. This CDR3 comprises 18 residues. Per germline, CDR1 ENHRY and CDR2 SYGVKD. CDR3 region: CAISESGGVLAGANVLTF. Here the CDR3 DNA reads TGTGCCATCAGTGAGTCGGGGGGGGTCCTCGCTGGGGCCAACGTCCTGACTTTC.

This clone was recorded once. J is TRBJ1-2 and V is TRBV9; D unresolved. This CDR3 has 15 residues. The V end lost 4 bases, the J end lost 2 bases, and 15 bases lay between the germline ends. Germline CDR1 SGDLS, CDR2 YYNGEE. CDR3 loop: CASSLDPNLNYGYTF. The CDR3 DNA reads as TGTGCCAGCAGCCTAGATCCGAACCTAAACTATGGCTACACCTTC. The whole variable domain, filled in from reference TRBV9 and TRBJ1-2, reads DSGVTQTPKHLITATGQRVTLRCSPRSGDLSVYWYQQSLDQGLQFLIQYYNGEERAKGNILERFSAQQFPDLHSELNLSSLELGDSALYFCASSLDPNLNYGYTFGSGTRLTVV.

The V call is TRBV5-5, the J call TRBJ1-2; D uncertain. The CDR3 runs to 13 residues. CDR1 and CDR2 (germline): SGHKS, YYEKEE (reference sequence). The V end lost 1 base, the J end lost 2 bases, and 6 bases lay between the germline ends. The CDR3 DNA follows: TGTGCCAGCAGCTTGAGGCGGAACTATGGCTACACCTTC. Its translation is CASSLRRNYGYTF. Variable domain in full (rest from reference TRBV5-5 and TRBJ1-2): DAGVTQSPTHLIKTRGQQVTLRCSPISGHKSVSWYQQVLGQGPQFIFQYYEKEERGRGNFPDRFSARQFPNYSSELNVNALLLGDSALYLCASSLRRNYGYTFGSGTRLTVV.

The table lists this clone with a count of one. The rearrangement uses TRBV9 and TRBJ2-3; D not resolved. This CDR3 is built from 13 residues. V lost 3 bases to trimming and J lost 5 bases, with 10 bases between them. The germline gives CDR1 SGDLS, CDR2 YYNGEE. The CDR3 DNA follows: TGTGCCAGCAGCGCCTCTTTTTTAGATACGCAGTATTTT. This sequence encodes CASSASFLDTQYF.

This sequence joins TRBV6-5 and TRBJ1-5; D might be TRBD1 (6 bases). CDR3 length equals 13 residues. The germline CDR1 and CDR2 sequences are MNHEY and SVGAGI. Trimming cost V 5 bases and J 4 bases, with 9 bases left between them. The CDR3 DNA is TGTGCCAGCAGTAGAGGGGGAAATCAGCCCCAGCATTTT. Translating gives CASSRGGNQPQHF.

The rearrangement uses TRBV2 and TRBJ1-1, with unresolved D. The V gene lost 4 bases and the J gene lost 0 bases, with 9 bases spanning the gap. CDR1 and CDR2 (germline): SNHLY, FYNNEI. The CDR3 spans 14 residues. As DNA, the CDR3 is TGTGCCAGCAGTGTAAGAGGGTTGAACACTGAAGCTTTCTTT. This codes for CASSVRGLNTEAFF.